This T cell receptor (beta chain) comes out of a study of T cell clusters in autoimmune cytopenias. Study results and limitations: Comparing secondary cytopenia with chronic lymphocytic leukemia showed no cluster-lack signature, apparently masked by lymphoma repertoire.

Each sample's input was 250 ng genomic DNA, 35,000 to 40,000 genome equivalents. Multiplex touch-down PCR amplified TRB using TRB-A and TRB-B pools in one tube. Using the multiplex PCR reads, TCRdb records one entry per CDR3 protein without DNA. The sample holds 9,500 to 12,000 distinct CDR3 sequences. The germline gives CDR1 MNHNS, CDR2 SASEGT. This CDR3 region has 15 residues. Concerning this clonotype: Its antigen is not identified.

The sample was also reused in another study, on T cell repertoires in aging, cancer and after chemotherapy. That paper states: About 10 million TCR reads made up the full dataset.

Sample: peripheral blood. The V and J genes are TRBV6-1 and TRBJ2-3. The source of this sequence is a human donor in good health. CDR3 in amino acids: CASSFLWGSTDTQYF.